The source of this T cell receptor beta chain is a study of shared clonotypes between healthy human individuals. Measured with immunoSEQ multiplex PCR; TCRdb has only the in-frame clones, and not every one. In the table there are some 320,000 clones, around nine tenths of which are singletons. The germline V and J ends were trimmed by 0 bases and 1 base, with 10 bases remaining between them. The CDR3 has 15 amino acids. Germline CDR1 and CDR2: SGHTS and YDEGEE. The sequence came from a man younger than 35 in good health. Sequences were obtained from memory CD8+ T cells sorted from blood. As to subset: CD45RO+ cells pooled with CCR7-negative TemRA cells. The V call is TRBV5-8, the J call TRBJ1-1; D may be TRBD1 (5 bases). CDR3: CASSLVRGRNTEAFF. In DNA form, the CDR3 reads TGTGCCAGCAGCTTGGTGCGGGGCCGGAACACTGAAGCTTTCTTT. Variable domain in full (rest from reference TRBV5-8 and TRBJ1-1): EAGVTQSPTHLIKTRGQQATLRCSPISGHTSVYWYQQALGLGLQFLLWYDEGEERNRGNFPPRFSGRQFPNYSSELNVNALELEDSALYLCASSLVRGRNTEAFFGQGTRLTVV.